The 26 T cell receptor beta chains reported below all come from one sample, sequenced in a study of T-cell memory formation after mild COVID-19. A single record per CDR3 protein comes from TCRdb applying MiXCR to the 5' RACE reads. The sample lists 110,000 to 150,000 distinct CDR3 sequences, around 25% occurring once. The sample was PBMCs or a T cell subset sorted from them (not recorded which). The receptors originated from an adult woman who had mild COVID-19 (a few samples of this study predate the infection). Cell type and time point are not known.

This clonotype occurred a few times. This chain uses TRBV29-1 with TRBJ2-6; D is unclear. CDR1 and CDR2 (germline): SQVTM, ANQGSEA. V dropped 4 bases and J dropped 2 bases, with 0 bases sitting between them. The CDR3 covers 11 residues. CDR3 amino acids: CSVAGANVLTF. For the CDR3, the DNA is TGCAGCGTTGCTGGGGCCAACGTCCTGACTTTC.

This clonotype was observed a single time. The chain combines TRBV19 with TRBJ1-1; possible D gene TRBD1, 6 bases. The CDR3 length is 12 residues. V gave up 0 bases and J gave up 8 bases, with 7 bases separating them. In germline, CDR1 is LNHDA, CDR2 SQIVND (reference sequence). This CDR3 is CASSIEGQEAFF. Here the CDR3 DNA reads TGTGCCAGTAGTATAGAGGGACAAGAAGCTTTCTTT.

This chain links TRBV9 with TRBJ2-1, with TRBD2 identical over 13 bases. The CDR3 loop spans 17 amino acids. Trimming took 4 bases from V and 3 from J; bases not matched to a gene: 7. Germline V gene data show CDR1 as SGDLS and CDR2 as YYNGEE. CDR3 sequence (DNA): TGTGCCAGCAGCCCTGGACTAGCGGGGGACCTCTACAATGAGCAGTTCTTC. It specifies CASSPGLAGDLYNEQFF.

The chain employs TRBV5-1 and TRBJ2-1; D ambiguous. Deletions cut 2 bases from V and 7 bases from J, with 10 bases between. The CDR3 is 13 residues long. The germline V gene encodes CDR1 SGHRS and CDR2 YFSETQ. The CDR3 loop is CASSFTLLNEQFF. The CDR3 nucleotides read TGCGCCAGCAGCTTTACGCTTCTGAATGAGCAGTTCTTC.

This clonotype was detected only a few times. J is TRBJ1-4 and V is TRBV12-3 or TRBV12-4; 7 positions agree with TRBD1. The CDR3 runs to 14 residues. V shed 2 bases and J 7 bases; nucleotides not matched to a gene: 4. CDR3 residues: CASSLSGGLEKLFF. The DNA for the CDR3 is TGTGCCAGCAGTTTATCAGGGGGACTTGAAAAACTGTTTTTT.

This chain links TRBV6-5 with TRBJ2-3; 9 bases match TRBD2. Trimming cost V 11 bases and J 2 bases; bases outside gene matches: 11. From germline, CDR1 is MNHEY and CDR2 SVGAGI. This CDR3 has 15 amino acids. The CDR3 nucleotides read TGTGCCTCCACCCCGCGGGGGGGGGACACAGATACGCAGTATTTT. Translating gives CASTPRGGDTDTQYF.

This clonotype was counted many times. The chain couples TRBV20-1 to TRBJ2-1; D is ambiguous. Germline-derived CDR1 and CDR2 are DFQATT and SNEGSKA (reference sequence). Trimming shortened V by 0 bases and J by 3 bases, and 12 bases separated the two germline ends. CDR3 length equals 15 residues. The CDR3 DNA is TGCAGTGCTAGAGATTTTGGTGGGTACTACAATGAGCAGTTCTTC. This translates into CSARDFGGYYNEQFF.

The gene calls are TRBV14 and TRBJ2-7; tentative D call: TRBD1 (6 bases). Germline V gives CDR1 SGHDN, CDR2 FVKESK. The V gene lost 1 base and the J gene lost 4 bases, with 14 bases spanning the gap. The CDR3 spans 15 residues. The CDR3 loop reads CASSQAQGMRYEQYF. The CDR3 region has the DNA TGTGCCAGCAGCCAAGCCCAGGGGATGAGGTACGAGCAGTACTTC.

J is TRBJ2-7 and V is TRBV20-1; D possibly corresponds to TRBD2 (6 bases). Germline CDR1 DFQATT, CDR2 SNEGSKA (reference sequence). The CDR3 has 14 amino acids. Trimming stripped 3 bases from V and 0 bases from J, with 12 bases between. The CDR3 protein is CSAREGKSSYEQYF. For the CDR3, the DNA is TGCAGTGCTAGGGAGGGAAAAAGCTCCTACGAGCAGTACTTC.

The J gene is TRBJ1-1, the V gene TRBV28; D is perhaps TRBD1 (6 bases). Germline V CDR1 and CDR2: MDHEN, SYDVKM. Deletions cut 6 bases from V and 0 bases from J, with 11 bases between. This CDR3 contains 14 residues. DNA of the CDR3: TGTGCCAGCAGCCCCGACAGGATGAACACTGAAGCTTTCTTT. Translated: CASSPDRMNTEAFF.

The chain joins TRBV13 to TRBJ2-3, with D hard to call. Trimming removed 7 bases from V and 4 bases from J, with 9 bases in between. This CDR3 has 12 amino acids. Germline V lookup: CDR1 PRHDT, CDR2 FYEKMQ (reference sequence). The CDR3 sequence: CASTTHADTQYF. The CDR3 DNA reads TGTGCCAGCACCACCCATGCAGATACGCAGTATTTT.

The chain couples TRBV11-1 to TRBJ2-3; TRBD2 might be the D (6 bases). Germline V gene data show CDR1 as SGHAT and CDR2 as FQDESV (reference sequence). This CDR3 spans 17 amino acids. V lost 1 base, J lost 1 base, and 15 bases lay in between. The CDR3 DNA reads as TGTGCCAGCAGCTTAGACGCGCCGGGAGAAGGCACAGATACGCAGTATTTT. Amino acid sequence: CASSLDAPGEGTDTQYF.

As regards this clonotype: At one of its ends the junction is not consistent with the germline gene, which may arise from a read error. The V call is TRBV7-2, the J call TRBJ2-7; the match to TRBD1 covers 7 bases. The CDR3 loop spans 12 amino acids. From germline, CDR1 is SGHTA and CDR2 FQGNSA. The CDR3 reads CASSFGTDGEGF. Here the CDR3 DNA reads TGTGCCAGCAGCTTCGGGACAGACGGCGAAGGCTTC.

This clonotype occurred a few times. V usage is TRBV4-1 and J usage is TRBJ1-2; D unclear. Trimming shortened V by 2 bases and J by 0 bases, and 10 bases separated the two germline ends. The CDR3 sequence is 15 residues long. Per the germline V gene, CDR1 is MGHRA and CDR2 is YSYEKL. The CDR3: CASSQNRGSNYGYTF. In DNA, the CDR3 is TGCGCCAGCAGCCAAAACCGGGGATCTAACTATGGCTACACCTTC.

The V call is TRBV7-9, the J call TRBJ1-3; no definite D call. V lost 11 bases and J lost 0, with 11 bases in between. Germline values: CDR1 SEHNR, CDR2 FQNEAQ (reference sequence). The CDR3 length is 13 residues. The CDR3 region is CALTTSSGNTIYF. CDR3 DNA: TGTGCCCTAACCACGAGCTCTGGAAACACCATATATTTT. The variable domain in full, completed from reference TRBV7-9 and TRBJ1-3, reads DTGVSQNPRHKITKRGQNVTFRCDPISEHNRLYWYRQTLGQGPEFLTYFQNEAQLEKSRLLSDRFSAERPKGSFSTLEIQRTEQGDSAMYLCALTTSSGNTIYFGEGSWLTVV.

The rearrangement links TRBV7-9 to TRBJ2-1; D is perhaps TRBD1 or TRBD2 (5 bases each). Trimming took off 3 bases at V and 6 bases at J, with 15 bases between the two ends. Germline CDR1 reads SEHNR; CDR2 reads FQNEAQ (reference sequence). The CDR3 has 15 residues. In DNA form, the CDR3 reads TGTGCCAGCAGCTTGGGACGGGGCCAGGGCAATGAGCAGTTCTTC. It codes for CASSLGRGQGNEQFF.

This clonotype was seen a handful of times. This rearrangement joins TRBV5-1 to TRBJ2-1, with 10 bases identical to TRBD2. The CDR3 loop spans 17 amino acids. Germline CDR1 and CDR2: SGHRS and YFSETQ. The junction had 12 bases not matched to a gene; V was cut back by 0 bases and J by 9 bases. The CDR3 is CASSLAASGGAPGEQFF. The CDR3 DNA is TGCGCCAGCAGCTTGGCCGCCAGCGGGGGGGCCCCGGGTGAGCAGTTCTTC. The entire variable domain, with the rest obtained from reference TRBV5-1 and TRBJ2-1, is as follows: KAGVTQTPRYLIKTRGQQVTLSCSPISGHRSVSWYQQTPGQGLQFLFEYFSETQRNKGNFPGRFSGRQFSNSRSEMNVSTLELGDSALYLCASSLAASGGAPGEQFFGPGTRLTVL.

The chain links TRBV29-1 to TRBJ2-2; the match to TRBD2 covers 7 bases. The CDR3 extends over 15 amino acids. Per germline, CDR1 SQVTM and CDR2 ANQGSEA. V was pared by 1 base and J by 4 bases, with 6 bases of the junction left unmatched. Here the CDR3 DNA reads TGCAGCGTTGAAGGGACTAGTTTATCCACCGGGGAGCTGTTTTTT. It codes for CSVEGTSLSTGELFF.

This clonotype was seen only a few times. In DNA, the CDR3 is TGTGCCAGCAGCTTAGGGGGACTAGCGGGACCTAGCACAGATACGCAGTATTTT. It is translated as CASSLGGLAGPSTDTQYF. The rearrangement uses TRBV7-9 and TRBJ2-3, with 13 bases that match TRBD2. This CDR3 is built from 18 residues. J lost 0 bases, V lost 1 base, and 4 bases had no gene match. From germline, CDR1 is SEHNR and CDR2 FQNEAQ (reference sequence).

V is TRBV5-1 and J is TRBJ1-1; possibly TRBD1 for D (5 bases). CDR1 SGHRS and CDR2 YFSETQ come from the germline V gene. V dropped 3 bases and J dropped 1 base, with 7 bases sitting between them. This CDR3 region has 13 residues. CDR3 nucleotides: TGCGCCAGCAGCTCAGGACAGAACACTGAAGCTTTCTTT. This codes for CASSSGQNTEAFF.

As DNA, the CDR3 is TGTGCCAGCAGTTTCCACGGACAGGGCCAGCTTGAAGCTTTCTTT. Residues: CASSFHGQGQLEAFF. The chain combines TRBV6-5 with TRBJ1-1, with 8 bases that match TRBD1. The CDR3 spans 15 residues. Germline CDR1 reads MNHEY; CDR2 reads SVGAGI. The J segment lost 7 bases and the V segment lost 4 bases, leaving 11 bases of the junction unmatched.

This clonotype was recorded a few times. CDR3 bases: TGTGCCAGCAGCCTACGACAGGGGGGGAATGAGCAGTTCTTC. Residues: CASSLRQGGNEQFF. This chain links TRBV14 with TRBJ2-1, with 9 nucleotides matching TRBD1. Trimming at V came to 4 bases and at J to 7 bases, leaving 5 bases not matched to a gene. Germline V gene data show CDR1 as SGHDN and CDR2 as FVKESK. The CDR3 loop spans 14 amino acids.

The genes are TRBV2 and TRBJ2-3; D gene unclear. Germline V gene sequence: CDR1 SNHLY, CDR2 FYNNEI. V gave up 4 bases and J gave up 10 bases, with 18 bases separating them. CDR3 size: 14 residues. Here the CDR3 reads CASSAAGGPPAQYF. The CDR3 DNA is TGTGCCAGCAGTGCCGCTGGCGGACCGCCCGCGCAGTATTTT.

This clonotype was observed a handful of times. The CDR3 region is CASSQIQFLSGKEETQYF. The CDR3 DNA reads TGTGCCAGCAGTCAGATCCAGTTTCTTAGCGGGAAGGAAGAGACCCAGTACTTC. The chain combines TRBV6-5 with TRBJ2-5; 8 bases are shared with TRBD2. V was clipped by 5 bases and J by 3 bases; unmatched bases: 17. CDR3 length: 18 residues. The germline gives CDR1 MNHEY, CDR2 SVGAGI.

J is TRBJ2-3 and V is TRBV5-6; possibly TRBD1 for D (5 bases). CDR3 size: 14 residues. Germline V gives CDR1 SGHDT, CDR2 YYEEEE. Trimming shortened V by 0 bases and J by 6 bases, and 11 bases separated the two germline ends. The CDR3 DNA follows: TGTGCCAGCAGCTTGGGTACAGGCCCGGATACGCAGTATTTT. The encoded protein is CASSLGTGPDTQYF.

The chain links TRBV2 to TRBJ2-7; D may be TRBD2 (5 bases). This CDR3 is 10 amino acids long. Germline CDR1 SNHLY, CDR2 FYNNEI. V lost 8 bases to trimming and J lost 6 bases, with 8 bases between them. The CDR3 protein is CASGGLEQYF. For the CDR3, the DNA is TGTGCCAGCGGCGGGCTCGAGCAGTACTTC. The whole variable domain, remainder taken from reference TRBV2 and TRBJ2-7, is EPEVTQTPSHQVTQMGQEVILRCVPISNHLYFYWYRQILGQKVEFLVSFYNNEISEKSEIFDDQFSVERPDGSNFTLKIRSTKLEDSAMYFCASGGLEQYFGPGTRLTVT.